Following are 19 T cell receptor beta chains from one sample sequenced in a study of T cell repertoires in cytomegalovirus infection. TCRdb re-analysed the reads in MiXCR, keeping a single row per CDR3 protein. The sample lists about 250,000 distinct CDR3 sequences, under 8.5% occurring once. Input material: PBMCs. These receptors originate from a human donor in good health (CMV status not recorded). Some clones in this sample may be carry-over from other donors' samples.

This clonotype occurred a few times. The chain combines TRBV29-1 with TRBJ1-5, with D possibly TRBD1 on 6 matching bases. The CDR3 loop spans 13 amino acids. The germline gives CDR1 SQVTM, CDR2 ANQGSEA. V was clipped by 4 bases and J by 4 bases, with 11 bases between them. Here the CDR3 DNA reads TGCAGCGTTGGAGGGGGGGGAAATCAGCCCCAGCATTTT. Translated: CSVGGGGNQPQHF. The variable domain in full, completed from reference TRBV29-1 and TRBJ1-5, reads SAVISQKPSRDICQRGTSLTIQCQVDSQVTMMFWYRQQPGQSLTLIATANQGSEATYESGFVIDKFPISRPNLTFSTLTVSNMSPEDSSIYLCSVGGGGNQPQHFGDGTRLSIL.

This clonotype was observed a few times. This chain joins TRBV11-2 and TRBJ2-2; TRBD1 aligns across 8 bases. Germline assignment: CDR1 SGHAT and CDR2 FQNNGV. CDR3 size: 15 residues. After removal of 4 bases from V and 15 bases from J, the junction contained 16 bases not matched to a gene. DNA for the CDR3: TGTGCCAGCAGCTATTGGACAGGGCCTGGACGGAGGGTGTTTTTT. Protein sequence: CASSYWTGPGRRVFF.

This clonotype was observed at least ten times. This CDR3 is CAWSSGRNTEAFF. As DNA, the CDR3 is TGTGCCTGGAGTAGCGGCAGGAACACTGAAGCTTTCTTT. The chain is built from TRBV30 and TRBJ1-1; D uncertain. Trimming removed 2 bases from V and 1 base from J, with 8 bases in between. Germline lookup yields CDR1 GTSNPN and CDR2 SVGIG (reference sequence). The CDR3 runs to 13 residues.

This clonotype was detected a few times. CDR3 nucleotide sequence: TGTGCCAGCAGCTTCCCTTTAACCTACAATGAGCAGTTCTTC. Translation gives CASSFPLTYNEQFF. V is TRBV5-6 and J is TRBJ2-1; no clear D. V gave up 2 bases and J gave up 2 bases, with 8 bases separating them. CDR3 length: 14 residues. CDR1 SGHDT and CDR2 YYEEEE come from the germline V gene.

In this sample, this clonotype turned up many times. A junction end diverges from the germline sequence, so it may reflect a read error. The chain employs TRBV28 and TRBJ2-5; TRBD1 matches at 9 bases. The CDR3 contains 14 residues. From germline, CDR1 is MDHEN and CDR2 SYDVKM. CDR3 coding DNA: TGTGCCAGCAGTACCGGGACAGGGTATACCGGGCCGTCCTTC. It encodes CASSTGTGYTGPSF.

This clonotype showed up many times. This CDR3 reads CASSFTSRGEQYF. DNA of the CDR3: TGTGCCAGCAGCTTTACCTCGCGGGGCGAGCAGTACTTC. The chain employs TRBV7-2 and TRBJ2-7, with D tentatively TRBD2 (6 bases). CDR1 is SGHTA and CDR2 is FQGNSA in the germline V gene. CDR3 length equals 13 residues. Trimming left V 3 bases short and J 6 bases short, with 12 bases between.

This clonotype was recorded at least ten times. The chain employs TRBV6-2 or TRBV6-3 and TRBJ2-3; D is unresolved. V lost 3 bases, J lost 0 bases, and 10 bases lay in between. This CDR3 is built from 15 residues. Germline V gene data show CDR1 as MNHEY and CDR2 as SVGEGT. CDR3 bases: TGTGCCAGCAGTTATAGCCCCAGTAGCACAGATACGCAGTATTTT. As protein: CASSYSPSSTDTQYF.

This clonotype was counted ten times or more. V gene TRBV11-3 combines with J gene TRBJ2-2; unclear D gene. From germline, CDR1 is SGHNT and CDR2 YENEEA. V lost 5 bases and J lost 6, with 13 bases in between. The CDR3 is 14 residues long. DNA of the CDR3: TGTGCCAGCAGCCCGTTAGTCGGGCCCGGGGAGCTGTTTTTT. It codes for CASSPLVGPGELFF. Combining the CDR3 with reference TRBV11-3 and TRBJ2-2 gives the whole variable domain EAGVVQSPRYKIIEKKQPVAFWCNPISGHNTLYWYLQNLGQGPELLIRYENEEAVDDSQLPKDRFSAERLKGVDSTLKIQPAELGDSAVYLCASSPLVGPGELFFGEGSRLTVL.

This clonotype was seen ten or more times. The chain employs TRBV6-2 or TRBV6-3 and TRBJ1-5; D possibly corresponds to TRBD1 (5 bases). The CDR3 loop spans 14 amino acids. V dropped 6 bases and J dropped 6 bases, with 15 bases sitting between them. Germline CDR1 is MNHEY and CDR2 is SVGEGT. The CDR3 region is CASREAGQRQPQHF. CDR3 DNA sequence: TGTGCCAGCAGAGAGGCGGGGCAGCGTCAGCCCCAGCATTTT.

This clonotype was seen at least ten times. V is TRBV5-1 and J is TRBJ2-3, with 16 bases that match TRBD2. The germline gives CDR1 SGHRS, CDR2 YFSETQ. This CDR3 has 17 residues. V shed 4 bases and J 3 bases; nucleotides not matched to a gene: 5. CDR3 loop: CASSTGLAGGRTDTQYF. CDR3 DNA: TGCGCCAGCAGCACGGGACTAGCGGGGGGGCGTACAGATACGCAGTATTTT.

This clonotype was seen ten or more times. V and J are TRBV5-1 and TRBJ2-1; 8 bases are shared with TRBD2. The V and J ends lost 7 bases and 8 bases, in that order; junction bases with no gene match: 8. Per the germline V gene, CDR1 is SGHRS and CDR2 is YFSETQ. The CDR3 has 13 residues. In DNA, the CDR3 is TGCGCCAGCGTTGCCGATAGCGGGGATGAGCAGTTCTTC. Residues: CASVADSGDEQFF.

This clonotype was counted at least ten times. The CDR3 protein is CSAAGQGRAEQYF. DNA for the CDR3: TGCAGTGCCGCGGGACAGGGAAGAGCCGAGCAGTACTTC. The chain joins TRBV20-1 to TRBJ2-7; 9 bases agree with TRBD1. Germline V gene sequence: CDR1 DFQATT, CDR2 SNEGSKA (reference sequence). V gave up 6 bases and J gave up 6 bases; unmatched junction bases: 9. CDR3 length equals 13 residues.

The CDR3 DNA follows: TGCAGCGTTGAAAGGCAGCCCCGGGAGACCCAGTACTTC. Translation gives CSVERQPRETQYF. The V call is TRBV29-1, the J call TRBJ2-5; D not resolved. The CDR3 consists of 13 residues. CDR1 and CDR2 from the germline V gene are SQVTM and ANQGSEA. V lost 2 bases to trimming and J lost 5 bases, with 12 bases between them.

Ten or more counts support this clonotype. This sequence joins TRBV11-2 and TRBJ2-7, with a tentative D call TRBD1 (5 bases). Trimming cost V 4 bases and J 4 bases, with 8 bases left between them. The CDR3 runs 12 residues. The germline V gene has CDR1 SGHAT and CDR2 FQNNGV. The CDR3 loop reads CASSSGIYEQYF. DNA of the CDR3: TGTGCCAGCAGCTCAGGGATTTACGAGCAGTACTTC.

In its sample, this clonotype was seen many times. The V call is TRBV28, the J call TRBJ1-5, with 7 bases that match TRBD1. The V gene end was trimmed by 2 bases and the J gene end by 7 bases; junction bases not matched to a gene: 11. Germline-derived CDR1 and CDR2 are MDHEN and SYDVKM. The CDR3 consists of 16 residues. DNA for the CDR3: TGTGCCAGCAGTTTAGGGGGGACAGTTATTGGGCAGCCCCAGCATTTT. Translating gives CASSLGGTVIGQPQHF. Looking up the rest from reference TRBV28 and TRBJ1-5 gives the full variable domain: DVKVTQSSRYLVKRTGEKVFLECVQDMDHENMFWYRQDPGLGLRLIYFSYDVKMKEKGDIPEGYSVSREKKERFSLILESASTNQTSMYLCASSLGGTVIGQPQHFGDGTRLSIL.

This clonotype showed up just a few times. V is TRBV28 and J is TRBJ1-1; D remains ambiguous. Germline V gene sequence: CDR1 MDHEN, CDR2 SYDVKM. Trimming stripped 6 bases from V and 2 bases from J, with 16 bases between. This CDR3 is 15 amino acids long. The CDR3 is CASRPRVPENTEAFF. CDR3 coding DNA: TGTGCCAGCAGACCCCGGGTCCCGGAAAACACTGAAGCTTTCTTT.

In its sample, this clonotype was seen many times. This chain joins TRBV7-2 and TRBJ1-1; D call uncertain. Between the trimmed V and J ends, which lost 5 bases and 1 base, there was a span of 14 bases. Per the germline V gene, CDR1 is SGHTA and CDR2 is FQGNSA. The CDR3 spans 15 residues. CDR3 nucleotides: TGTGCCAGCAGCCCAGCTGGCCGGGGGAACACTGAAGCTTTCTTT. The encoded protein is CASSPAGRGNTEAFF.

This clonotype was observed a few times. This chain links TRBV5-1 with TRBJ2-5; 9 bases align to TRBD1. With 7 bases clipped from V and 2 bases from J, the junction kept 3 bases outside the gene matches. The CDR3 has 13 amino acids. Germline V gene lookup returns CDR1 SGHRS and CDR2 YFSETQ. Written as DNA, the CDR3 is TGCGCCAGCCGGACAGGGGCGCAAGAGACCCAGTACTTC. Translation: CASRTGAQETQYF.

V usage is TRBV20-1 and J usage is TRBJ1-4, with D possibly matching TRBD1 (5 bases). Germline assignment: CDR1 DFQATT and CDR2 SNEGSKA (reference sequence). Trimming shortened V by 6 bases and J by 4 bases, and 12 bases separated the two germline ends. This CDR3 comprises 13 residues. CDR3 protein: CSAKGPNNEKLFF. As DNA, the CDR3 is TGCAGTGCCAAGGGACCGAATAATGAAAAACTGTTTTTT.